This T cell receptor beta chain originates from a study of blood T cells in healthy people across ages. A J-beta primer mix and a sample-barcoded 5' primer were used in a second PCR of roughly 6 to 11 cycles. The template-switch adaptor was a 5' adaptor with 12 random nucleotides. It tagged each cDNA molecule. Each CDR3 protein is one row after TCRdb ran MiXCR on the 5' RACE reads. The table has more than 700,000 distinct CDR3 sequences, about 55% seen once. CDR3 size: 15 residues. Germline V CDR1 and CDR2: SGHRS, YFSETQ. Trimming removed 0 bases at V and 0 bases at J, with 7 bases between. Details on this clonotype: Its target is unknown.

Points from the study as a whole: Higher naive T cell percentage went strongly together with higher TCR beta diversity. Roughly linearly, TCR beta diversity per million T cells fell as age increased.

In each sample, at least 7 million PBMCs were isolated. This clonotype was sampled from a man at least 80 years old in good health. The V and J genes are TRBV5-1 and TRBJ2-1; D not certain. Sequenced material: blood. The CDR3 DNA sequence: TGCGCCAGCAGCTTGGAAGGGAACTCCTACAATGAGCAGTTCTTC. Its translation: CASSLEGNSYNEQFF.